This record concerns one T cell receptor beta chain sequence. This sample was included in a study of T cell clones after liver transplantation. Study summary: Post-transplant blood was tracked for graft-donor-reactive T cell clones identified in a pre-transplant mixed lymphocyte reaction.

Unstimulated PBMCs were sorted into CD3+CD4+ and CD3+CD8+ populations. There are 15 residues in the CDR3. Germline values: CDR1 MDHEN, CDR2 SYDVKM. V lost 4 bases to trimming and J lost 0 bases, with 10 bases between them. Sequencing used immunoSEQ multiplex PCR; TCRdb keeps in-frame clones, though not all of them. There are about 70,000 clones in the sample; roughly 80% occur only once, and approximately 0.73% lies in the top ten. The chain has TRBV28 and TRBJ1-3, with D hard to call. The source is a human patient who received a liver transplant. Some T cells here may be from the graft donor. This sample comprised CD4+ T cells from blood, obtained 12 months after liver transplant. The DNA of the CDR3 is TGTGCCAGCAGTTCTAACTACAACTCTGGAAACACCATATATTTT. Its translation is CASSSNYNSGNTIYF. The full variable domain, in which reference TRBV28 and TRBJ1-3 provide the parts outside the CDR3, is DVKVTQSSRYLVKRTGEKVFLECVQDMDHENMFWYRQDPGLGLRLIYFSYDVKMKEKGDIPEGYSVSREKKERFSLILESASTNQTSMYLCASSSNYNSGNTIYFGEGSWLTVV.